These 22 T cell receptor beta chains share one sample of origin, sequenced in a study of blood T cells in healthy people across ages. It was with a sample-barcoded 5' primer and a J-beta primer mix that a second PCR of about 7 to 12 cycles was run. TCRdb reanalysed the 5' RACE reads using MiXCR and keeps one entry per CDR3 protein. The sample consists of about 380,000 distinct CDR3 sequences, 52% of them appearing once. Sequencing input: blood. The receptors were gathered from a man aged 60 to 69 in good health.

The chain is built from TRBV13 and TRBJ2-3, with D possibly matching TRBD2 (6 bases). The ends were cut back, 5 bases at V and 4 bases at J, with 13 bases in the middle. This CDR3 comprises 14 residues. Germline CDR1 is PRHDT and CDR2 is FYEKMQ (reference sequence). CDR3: CASSTAWGADTQYF. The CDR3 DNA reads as TGTGCCAGCAGCACCGCATGGGGGGCAGATACGCAGTATTTT.

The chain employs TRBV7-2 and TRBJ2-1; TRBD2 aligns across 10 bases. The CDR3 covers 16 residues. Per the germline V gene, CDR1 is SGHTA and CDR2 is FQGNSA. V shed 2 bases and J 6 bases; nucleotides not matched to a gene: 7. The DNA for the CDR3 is TGTGCCAGCAGCTTACTAGGCAGCGGGAGGGCCAATGAGCAGTTCTTC. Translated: CASSLLGSGRANEQFF.

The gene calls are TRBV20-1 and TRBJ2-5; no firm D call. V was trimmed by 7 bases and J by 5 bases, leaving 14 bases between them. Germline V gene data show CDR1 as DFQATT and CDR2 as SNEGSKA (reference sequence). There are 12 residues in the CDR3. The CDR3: CSVPKGGETQYF. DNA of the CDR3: TGCAGTGTTCCGAAGGGCGGTGAGACCCAGTACTTC.

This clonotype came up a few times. In nucleotides, the CDR3 is TGCAGTGCTAGGGTCCCAGGGCTGGATGGCTACACCTTC. Translated: CSARVPGLDGYTF. This sequence joins TRBV20-1 and TRBJ1-2; D might be TRBD1 (5 bases). The ends were cut back, 3 bases at V and 6 bases at J, with 14 bases in the middle. The CDR3 totals 13 residues. Germline V gene data show CDR1 as DFQATT and CDR2 as SNEGSKA (reference sequence).

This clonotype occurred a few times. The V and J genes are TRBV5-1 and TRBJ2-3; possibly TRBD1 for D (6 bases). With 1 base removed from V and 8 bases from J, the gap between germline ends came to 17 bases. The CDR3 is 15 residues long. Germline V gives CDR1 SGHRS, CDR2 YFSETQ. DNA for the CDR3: TGCGCCAGCAGCTTGACAGGGTCCAACCGGGGTACGCAGTATTTT. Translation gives CASSLTGSNRGTQYF. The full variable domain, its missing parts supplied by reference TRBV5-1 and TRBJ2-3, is KAGVTQTPRYLIKTRGQQVTLSCSPISGHRSVSWYQQTPGQGLQFLFEYFSETQRNKGNFPGRFSGRQFSNSRSEMNVSTLELGDSALYLCASSLTGSNRGTQYFGPGTRLTVL.

The CDR3 DNA reads as TGTGCCAGCAGCCAAGATGGGGGCTGGGGCTACACCTTC. Residues: CASSQDGGWGYTF. V and J are TRBV4-2 and TRBJ1-2, with D possibly matching TRBD1 (6 bases). CDR3 size: 13 residues. Germline V CDR1 and CDR2: LGHNA, YNFKEQ. Trimming left V 0 bases short and J 8 bases short, with 10 bases between.

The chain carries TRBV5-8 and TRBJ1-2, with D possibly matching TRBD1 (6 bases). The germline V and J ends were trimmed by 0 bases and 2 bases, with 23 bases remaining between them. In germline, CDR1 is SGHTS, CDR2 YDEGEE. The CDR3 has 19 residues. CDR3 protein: CASSLGVSGTMGRNYGYTF. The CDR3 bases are TGTGCCAGCAGCTTGGGGGTATCCGGGACAATGGGCCGAAACTATGGCTACACCTTC.

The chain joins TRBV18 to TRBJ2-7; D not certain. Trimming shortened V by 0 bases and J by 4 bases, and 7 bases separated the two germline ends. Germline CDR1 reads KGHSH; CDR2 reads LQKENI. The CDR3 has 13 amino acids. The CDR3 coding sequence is TGTGCCAGCTCACCACCGGGAAGATACGAGCAGTACTTC. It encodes CASSPPGRYEQYF.

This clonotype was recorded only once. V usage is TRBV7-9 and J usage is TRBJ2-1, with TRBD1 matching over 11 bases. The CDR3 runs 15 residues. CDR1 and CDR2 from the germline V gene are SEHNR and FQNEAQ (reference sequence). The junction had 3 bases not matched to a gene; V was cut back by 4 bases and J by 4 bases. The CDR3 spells CASSSGTGGYNEQFF. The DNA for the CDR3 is TGTGCCAGCAGCTCCGGGACAGGGGGGTACAATGAGCAGTTCTTC.

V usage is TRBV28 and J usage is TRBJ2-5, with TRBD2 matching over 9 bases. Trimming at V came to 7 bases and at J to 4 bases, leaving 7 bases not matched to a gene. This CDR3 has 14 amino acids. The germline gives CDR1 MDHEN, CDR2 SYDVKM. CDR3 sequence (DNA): TGTGCCAGCACTCCCGGGACTAGCAGAGAGACCCAGTACTTC. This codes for CASTPGTSRETQYF.

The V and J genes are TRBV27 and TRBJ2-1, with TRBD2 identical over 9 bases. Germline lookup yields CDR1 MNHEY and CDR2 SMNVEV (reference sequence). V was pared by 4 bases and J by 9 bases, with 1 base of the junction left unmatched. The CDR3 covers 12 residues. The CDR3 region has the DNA TGTGCCAGCAGTTCGGGACTAGCTGAGCAGTTCTTC. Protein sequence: CASSSGLAEQFF.

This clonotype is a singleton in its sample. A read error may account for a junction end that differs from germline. CDR3 protein: CAGSPSSYEQYF. The CDR3 nucleotides read TGTGCCGGCAGCCCGAGCTCCTACGAGCAGTACTTC. The chain joins TRBV7-2 to TRBJ2-7; D gene ambiguous. CDR3 length: 12 amino acids. Germline values: CDR1 SGHTA, CDR2 FQGNSA.

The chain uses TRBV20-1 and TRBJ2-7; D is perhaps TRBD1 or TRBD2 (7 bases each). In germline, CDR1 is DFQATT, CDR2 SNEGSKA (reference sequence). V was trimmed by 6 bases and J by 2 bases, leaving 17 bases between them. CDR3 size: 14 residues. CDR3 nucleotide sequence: TGCAGTGCCCAGGGGGGGACATTCGCCTACGAGCAGTACTTC. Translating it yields CSAQGGTFAYEQYF.

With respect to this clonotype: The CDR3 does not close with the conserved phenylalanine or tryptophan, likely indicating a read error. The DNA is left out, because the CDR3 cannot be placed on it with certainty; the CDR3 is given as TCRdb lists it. CDR3 sequence: CASSSRAGGDEQFV. The chain recombines TRBV11-3 with TRBJ2-1; the table assigns TRBD2, which was not confirmed against the DNA. Per germline, CDR1 SGHNT and CDR2 YENEEA. The CDR3 region is 14 residues in length, termini included.

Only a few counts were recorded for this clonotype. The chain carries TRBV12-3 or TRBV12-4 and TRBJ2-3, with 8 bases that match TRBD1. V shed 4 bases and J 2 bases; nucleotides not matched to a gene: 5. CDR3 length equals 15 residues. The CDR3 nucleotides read TGTGCCAGCAGTTCCAGGGGGCGGTCCACAGATACGCAGTATTTT. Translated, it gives CASSSRGRSTDTQYF.

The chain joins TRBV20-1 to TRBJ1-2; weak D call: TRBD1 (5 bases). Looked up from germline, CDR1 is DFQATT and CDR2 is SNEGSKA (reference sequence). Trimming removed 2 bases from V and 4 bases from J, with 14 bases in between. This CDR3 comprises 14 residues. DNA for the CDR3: TGCAGTGCTAGACCCGTGGGAGGGACCTATGGCTACACCTTC. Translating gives CSARPVGGTYGYTF.

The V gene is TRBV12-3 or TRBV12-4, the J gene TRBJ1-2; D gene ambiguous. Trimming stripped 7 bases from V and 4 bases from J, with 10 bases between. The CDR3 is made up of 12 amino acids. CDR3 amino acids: CASTLNSYGYTF. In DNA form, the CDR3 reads TGTGCCAGCACTCTGAACAGCTATGGCTACACCTTC.

CDR3: CASSELLAGKEQFF. The CDR3 DNA follows: TGTGCCAGCAGTGAATTACTAGCGGGGAAAGAGCAGTTCTTC. V and J are TRBV25-1 and TRBJ2-1; 10 nucleotides agree with TRBD2. The CDR3 extends over 14 amino acids. V dropped 1 base and J dropped 10; count of bases not matched to a gene: 4. Germline lookup yields CDR1 MGHDK and CDR2 SYGVNS.

CDR3 DNA: TGTGCCAGCAGCCAAGCCCGAATCTATGGCTACACCTTC. Amino acid sequence: CASSQARIYGYTF. The V and J genes are TRBV3-1 and TRBJ1-2; D is ambiguous. V gave up 1 base and J gave up 4 bases, with 7 bases separating them. This CDR3 region has 13 residues. Germline V lookup: CDR1 LGHDT, CDR2 YNNKEL (reference sequence).

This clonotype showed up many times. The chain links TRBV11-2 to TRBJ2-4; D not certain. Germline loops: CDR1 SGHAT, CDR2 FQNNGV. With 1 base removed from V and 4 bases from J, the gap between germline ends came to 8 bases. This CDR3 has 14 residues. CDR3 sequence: CASSLARGKNIQYF. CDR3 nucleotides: TGTGCCAGCAGCTTAGCCCGAGGTAAAAACATTCAGTACTTC.

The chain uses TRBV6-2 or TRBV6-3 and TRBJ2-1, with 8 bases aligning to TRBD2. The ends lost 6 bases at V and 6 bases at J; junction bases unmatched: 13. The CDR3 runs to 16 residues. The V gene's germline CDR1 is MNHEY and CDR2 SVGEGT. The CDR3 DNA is TGTGCCAGCAGCCCCGAGGGACTAGTTCTAGGCAATGAGCAGTTCTTC. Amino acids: CASSPEGLVLGNEQFF.

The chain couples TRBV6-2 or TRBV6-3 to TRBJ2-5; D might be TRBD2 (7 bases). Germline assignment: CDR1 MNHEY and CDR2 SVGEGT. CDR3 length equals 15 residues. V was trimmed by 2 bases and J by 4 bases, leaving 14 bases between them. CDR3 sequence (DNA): TGTGCCAGCAGTTACGGGGGGGCGTTTGCAGAGACCCAGTACTTC. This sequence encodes CASSYGGAFAETQYF.